Here is one TCR beta chain with its context. Its antigen is still unknown. No much larger clone exists at a distance of one base, and base qualities are not known. Donors were a few dozen systemically healthy Caucasian individuals from Russia aged roughly 6 to 100 years. Each donor gave ten milliliters of peripheral blood, collected into EDTA-treated Vacutainer tubes. PBMCs were isolated by Ficoll-Paque density-gradient centrifugation, with at least 7 million obtained per sample. Total RNA, at least 6 micrograms per sample, was extracted from PBMCs with Trizol reagent. Naive CD45RAhigh/CD27high T cell percentages were measured by flow cytometry on a PBMC aliquot from every donor. The sample belongs to a study of blood T cells in healthy people across ages (dated by TCRdb to the mid-2010s). For the wider study: Template switching captured roughly one uniquely barcoded TCR beta cDNA molecule per two T cells in model experiments. Age-related changes in TCR beta repertoire diversity were measured in the study by deep sequencing normalized with unique cDNA molecular identifiers. Four age groups were formed from the donors: young (average 16 years), middle-aged (just under 40), aged (62) and long-lived (82). To avoid experimental bias, donors of different ages were randomly spread across the sequencing lanes. The study analyzed two additional independent replicas of 1 million unique cDNA reads from the same blood draw for two donors, one aged 18 to 30 and one aged 80 or older.

The library was prepared using 5' RACE. TCRdb names Illumina HiSeq 2500 as the instrument used. A second roughly 7 to 11 cycle PCR used a sample-barcoded 5' primer and a J-beta primer mix. A unique molecular identifier was introduced onto each TCR beta cDNA molecule by a template-switch 5' adaptor carrying 12 random nucleotides. At least 2.5 million CDR3-containing paired-end reads were obtained from each sample. First-strand cDNA synthesis was performed from all RNA using the Mint cDNA synthesis kit, with priming by a TRBC-specific oligonucleotide. Following uracil-DNA glycosylase treatment, all cDNA underwent a first 18-cycle PCR with the universal primers M1SS and BC2_uni_R. Per the original workflow: Normalization of each sample was performed by random selection of 1 million high-quality reads, each carrying a distinct molecular identifier. Reads sharing molecular identifiers were discarded rather than binned into consensus sequences. CDR3 identification, clonotype clustering and error correction used MiTCR with a Q25 quality threshold and the strictest error-elimination algorithm. Lower-bound total TCR beta diversity was estimated with a nonparametric unseen species model using Euler transformation. TCRdb reprocessed the public reads (quality trimming at Q25 with fastp, clone calling with MiXCR) and kept in-frame beta chains. Every CDR3 protein is listed once, alongside the most common genes and DNA of its rows. TCRdb's processing, not the authors' own work, is the source of the V and J calls. The sample records some 370,000 distinct CDR3 sequences, approximately 51% of which are singletons. The ten largest make up roughly 51% of the sample.

General conclusions and limits of the study: A strong correlation was found between observed TCR beta diversity and the percentage of naive T cells measured by flow cytometry. Observed TCR beta diversity per million T cells fell roughly linearly with age, and a significant reduction was already apparent by age approximately 40. Donor CMV infection status was unknown, potentially confounding age-related changes in expanded clonotypes. Bulk unsorted PBMC profiling prevented conclusive comparison of naive and antigen-experienced compartments. Estimates of total diversity based on one million sequenced T cells were regarded as lower bounds and as underestimates. The long-lived group showed more naive CD4+ T cells, fewer expanded clones and increased TCR diversity than the aged group, suggesting age selection.

From the cysteine through the phenylalanine, the CDR3 covers 18 amino acids. The sequence is cut down to CDR3 DNA, 54 bases in frame from base 1. CDR1 and CDR2, looked up from the germline V gene, are MNHEY and SVGEGT. V ends up 7 bases short and J 10 bases short, with an unmatched junction base count of 19. This TCR derives from a man between 60 and 75 years old in good health. The sequenced sample was blood. The sequence is built from TRBV6-2 or TRBV6-3 and TRBJ2-1, with 13 bases in between that match TRBD2. The CDR3 amino acid sequence is: CASTNRGRTSGSPGEQFF. The nucleotide sequence is TGTGCCAGCACCAACAGGGGCAGGACTAGCGGGAGCCCCGGAGAGCAGTTCTTC.